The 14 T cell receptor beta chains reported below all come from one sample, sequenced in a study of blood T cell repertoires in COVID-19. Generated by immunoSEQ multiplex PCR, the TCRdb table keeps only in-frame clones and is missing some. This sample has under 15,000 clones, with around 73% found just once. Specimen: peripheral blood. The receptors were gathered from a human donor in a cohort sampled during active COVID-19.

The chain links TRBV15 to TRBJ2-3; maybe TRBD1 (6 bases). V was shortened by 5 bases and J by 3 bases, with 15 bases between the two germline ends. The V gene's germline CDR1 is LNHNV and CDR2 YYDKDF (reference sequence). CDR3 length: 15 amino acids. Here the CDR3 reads CATSPRQERTDTQYF. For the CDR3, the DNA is TGTGCCACCAGCCCCAGACAGGAGAGGACAGATACGCAGTATTTT.

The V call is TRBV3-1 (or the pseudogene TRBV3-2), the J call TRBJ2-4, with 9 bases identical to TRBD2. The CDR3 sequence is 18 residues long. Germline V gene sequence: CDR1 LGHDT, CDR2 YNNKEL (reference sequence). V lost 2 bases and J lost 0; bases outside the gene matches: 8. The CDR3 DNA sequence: TGTGCCAGCAGCCAAAACCCGACTAGCGGCCTAGCCAAAAACATTCAGTACTTC. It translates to CASSQNPTSGLAKNIQYF.

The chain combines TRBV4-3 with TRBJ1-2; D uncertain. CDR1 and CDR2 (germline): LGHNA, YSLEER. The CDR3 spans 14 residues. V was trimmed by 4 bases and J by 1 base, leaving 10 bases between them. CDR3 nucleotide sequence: TGCGCCAGCAGCCCGAGAGTGAATAACTATGGCTACACCTTC. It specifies CASSPRVNNYGYTF.

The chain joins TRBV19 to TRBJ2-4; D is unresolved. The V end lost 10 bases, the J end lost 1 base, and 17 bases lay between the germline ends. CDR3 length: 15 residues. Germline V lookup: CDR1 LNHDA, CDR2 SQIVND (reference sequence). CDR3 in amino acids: CATSAPGEAKNIQYF. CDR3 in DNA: TGTGCCACCTCTGCCCCGGGTGAGGCCAAAAACATTCAGTACTTC.

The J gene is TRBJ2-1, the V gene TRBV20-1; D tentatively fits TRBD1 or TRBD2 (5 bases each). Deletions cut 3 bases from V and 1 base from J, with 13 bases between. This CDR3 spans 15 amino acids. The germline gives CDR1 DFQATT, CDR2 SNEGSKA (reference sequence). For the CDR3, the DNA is TGCAGTGCTAGTGGGACCCCGGGGTCCTACAATGAGCAGTTCTTC. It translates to CSASGTPGSYNEQFF.

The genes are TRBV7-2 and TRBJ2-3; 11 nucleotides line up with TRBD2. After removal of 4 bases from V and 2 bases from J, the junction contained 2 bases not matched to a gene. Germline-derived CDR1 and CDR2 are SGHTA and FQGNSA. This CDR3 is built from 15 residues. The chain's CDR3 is CASSSSGGITDTQYF. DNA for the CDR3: TGTGCCAGCAGCTCTAGCGGGGGGATCACAGATACGCAGTATTTT.

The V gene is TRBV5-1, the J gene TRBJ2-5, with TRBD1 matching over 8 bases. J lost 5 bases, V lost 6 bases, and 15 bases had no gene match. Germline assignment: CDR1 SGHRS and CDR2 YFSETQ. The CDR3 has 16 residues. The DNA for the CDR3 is TGCGCCAGCATCAAAGCCGCAGGGGGCCCCTGGGAGACCCAGTACTTC. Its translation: CASIKAAGGPWETQYF.

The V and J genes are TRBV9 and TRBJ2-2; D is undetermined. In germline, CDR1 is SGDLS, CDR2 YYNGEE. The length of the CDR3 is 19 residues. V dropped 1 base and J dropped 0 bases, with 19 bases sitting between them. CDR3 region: CASSVSRLSGPPNTGELFF. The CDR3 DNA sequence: TGTGCCAGCAGCGTAAGCCGCTTGAGTGGTCCTCCGAACACCGGGGAGCTGTTTTTT.

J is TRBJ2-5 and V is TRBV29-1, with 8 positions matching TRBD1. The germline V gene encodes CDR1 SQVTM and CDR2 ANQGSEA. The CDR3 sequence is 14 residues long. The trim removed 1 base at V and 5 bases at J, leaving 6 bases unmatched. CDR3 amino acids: CSVEGQGAVETQYF. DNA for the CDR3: TGCAGCGTTGAAGGTCAGGGGGCCGTTGAGACCCAGTACTTC.

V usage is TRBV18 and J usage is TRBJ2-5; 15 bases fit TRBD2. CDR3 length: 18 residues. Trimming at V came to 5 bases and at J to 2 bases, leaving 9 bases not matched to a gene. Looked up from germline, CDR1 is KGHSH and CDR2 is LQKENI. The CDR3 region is CASSSGLAGGPRQETQYF. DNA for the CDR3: TGTGCCAGCTCATCCGGACTAGCGGGAGGGCCGCGACAAGAGACCCAGTACTTC.

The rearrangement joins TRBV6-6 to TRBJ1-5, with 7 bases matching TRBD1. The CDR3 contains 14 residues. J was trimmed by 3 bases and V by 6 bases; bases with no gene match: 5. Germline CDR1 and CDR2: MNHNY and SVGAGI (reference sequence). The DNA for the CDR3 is TGTGCCAGCAGCCAGACAGGGACCAATCAGCCCCAGCATTTT. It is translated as CASSQTGTNQPQHF.

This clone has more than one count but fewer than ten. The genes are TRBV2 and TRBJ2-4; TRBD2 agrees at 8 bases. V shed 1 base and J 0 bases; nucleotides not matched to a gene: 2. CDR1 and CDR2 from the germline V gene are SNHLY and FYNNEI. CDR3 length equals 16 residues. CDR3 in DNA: TGTGCCAGCAGTGAAGGTCTAGCGGGAGCCAAAAACATTCAGTACTTC. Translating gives CASSEGLAGAKNIQYF.

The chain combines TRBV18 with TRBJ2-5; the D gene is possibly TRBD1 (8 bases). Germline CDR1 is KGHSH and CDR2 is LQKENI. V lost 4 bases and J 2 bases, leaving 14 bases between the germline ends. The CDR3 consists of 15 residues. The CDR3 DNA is TGTGCCAGCTCACTTGGACAGGGAGGGCAAGAGACCCAGTACTTC. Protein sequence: CASSLGQGGQETQYF.

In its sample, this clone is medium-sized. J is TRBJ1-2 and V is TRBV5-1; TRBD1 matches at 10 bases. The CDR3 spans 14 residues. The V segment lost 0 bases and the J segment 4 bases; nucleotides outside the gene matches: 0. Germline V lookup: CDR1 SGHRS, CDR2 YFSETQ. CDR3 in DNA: TGCGCCAGCAGCTTGGGGGACAGGGGCTATGGCTACACCTTC. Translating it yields CASSLGDRGYGYTF.